These 25 T cell receptor delta chains came from one sample sequenced in a study of γδ T cells in repeated Plasmodium falciparum infection. Gammadelta T cells were flow-sorted from PBMC into Vgamma9/Vdelta2+ and Vdelta2-negative populations for bulk analysis. TCRdb re-identified clones in the multiplex PCR reads via CATT. The repertoire holds some 100,000 delta-chain clones, with 1.4% to 1.5% as singletons. Material: gamma-delta T cells from blood. Receptor source: a pool of human donors (malaria-infected and uninfected, not separated).

In the case of this clone: It is likely a read error: a sequence one base away is far more abundant. This sample includes further DNA sequences coding for the same CDR3. The CDR3 reads CALHSSSLPSWGILPRVDKLIF. The CDR3 coding sequence is TGTGCTCTCCATTCCTCTAGTCTCCCTAGCTGGGGGATACTCCCTCGGGTCGATAAACTCATCTTT. The chain couples TRDV1 to TRDJ1; 11 nucleotides match TRDD3. No J gene was available from TCRdb, and it was assigned here by a germline match of the DNA. The CDR3 is 22 amino acids. V was clipped by 9 bases and J by 4 bases; unmatched bases: 31. The germline CDR1 and CDR2 sequences are TSWWSYY and QGS.

Remarks on this clone: The TCRdb protein, from a much larger clone, departs from this DNA's translation at residue 3, likely by read error; the protein shown derives from the DNA. The chain recombines TRDV1 with TRDJ1; 9 bases match TRDD2. The CDR3 spans 23 residues. Germline loops: CDR1 TSWWSYY, CDR2 QGS. The CDR3 spells CAPGEHCCRPSYSYGGYTDKLIF. The DNA for the CDR3 is TGTGCTCCTGGGGAGCATTGTTGTAGGCCTTCCTACTCCTACGGGGGATACACCGATAAACTCATCTTT.

This clone appeared many times. This probably arose from a read error, given a far larger clone one base away. Different DNA sequences within this sample yield the same CDR3. The chain employs TRDV1 and TRDJ1; maybe TRDD3 (5 bases). CDR1 and CDR2 from the germline V gene are TSWWSYY and QGS. The CDR3 has 15 amino acids. The V gene lost 4 bases and the J gene lost 11 bases, with 23 bases spanning the gap. CDR3 amino acids: CALGVLGYLWAQLIF. CDR3 DNA sequence: TGTGCTCTTGGGGTCTTGGGGTACCTGTGGGCACAGCTCATCTTT.

This clone was observed a few times. The TCRdb record carries a much larger clone's protein, which differs from this DNA's translation at residue 10; a read error is the likely cause, and the protein listed here is the DNA translation. The chain joins TRDV2 to TRDJ3; TRDD3 agrees at 7 bases. The J gene is not listed in TCRdb, so it was assigned here from a DNA match to germline. This CDR3 region has 15 residues. From germline, CDR1 is GEAIGNYY and CDR2 EKD. The CDR3 loop is CACDWGTWDARQMFF. CDR3 DNA: TGTGCCTGTGACTGGGGGACCTGGGACGCCCGACAGATGTTTTTC.

The chain joins TRDV1 to TRDJ1, with 7 positions matching TRDD3. The J gene is not listed in TCRdb, so it was assigned here from a DNA match to germline. The germline CDR1 and CDR2 sequences are TSWWSYY and QGS. This CDR3 is built from 18 residues. V shed 5 bases and J 0 bases; nucleotides not matched to a gene: 15. DNA for the CDR3: TGTGCTCTTGGGTTCGGGGGGGGGATCCCGGCGTACACCGATAAACTCATCTTT. This codes for CALGFGGGIPAYTDKLIF.

This clone has just a few counts. A much bigger clone sits one base away, suggesting this may be a read error. The same CDR3 is also encoded by other DNA sequences in this sample. The chain employs TRDV1 and TRDJ1; 9 bases align to TRDD3. Matching the DNA to germline supplied the J gene, which TCRdb does not give. The CDR3 is 19 residues long. With 0 bases clipped from V and 2 bases from J, the junction kept 13 bases outside the gene matches. Germline CDR1 is TSWWSYY and CDR2 is QGS. The CDR3 DNA is TGTGCTCTTGGGGAACTAGGCCTATTACTGGGGGAGTGGACCGATAAACTCATCTTT. Translated: CALGELGLLLGEWTDKLIF.

Notes on this clone: The same CDR3 can be traced to other DNA sequences in this sample. This rearrangement joins TRDV1 to TRDJ1; D might be TRDD3 (6 bases). TCRdb does not report a J gene; here it was assigned by matching the DNA to germline references. Trimming left V 8 bases short and J 1 base short, with 26 bases between. This CDR3 is 18 amino acids long. Per the germline V gene, CDR1 is TSWWSYY and CDR2 is QGS. The CDR3 loop is CALKQARGLVWATDKLIF. CDR3 coding DNA: TGTGCTCTTAAACAGGCGAGGGGATTGGTTTGGGCCACCGATAAACTCATCTTT.

The sample holds one count of this clone. The V gene is TRDV1, the J gene TRDJ1, with TRDD3 identical over 7 bases. TCRdb supplies no J gene; here it was assigned by aligning the nucleotide sequence to germline. The V and J ends lost 4 bases and 0 bases, in that order; junction bases with no gene match: 14. The CDR3 loop spans 18 amino acids. Germline V lookup: CDR1 TSWWSYY, CDR2 QGS. The CDR3 reads CALGVVGGILPYTDKLIF. CDR3 coding DNA: TGTGCTCTTGGGGTGGTGGGGGGGATTCTCCCGTACACCGATAAACTCATCTTT.

About this clone: A far larger clone differs by one base, so this is likely a read error. The rearrangement joins TRDV1 to TRDJ2; 11 bases map to TRDD3. TCRdb offers no J gene call, so here the DNA was matched to germline to obtain one. Germline V gene sequence: CDR1 TSWWSYY, CDR2 QGS. The CDR3 contains 16 residues. The CDR3 loop reads CALGDWGILLTAQLFF. CDR3 in DNA: TGTGCTCTTGGGGACTGGGGGATACTTTTGACAGCGCAACTCTTCTTT.

As for this clone: The protein TCRdb lists belongs to a much larger clone and differs from this DNA's translation at residue 13, which points to a read error; the protein shown is made from the DNA. This chain connects TRDV2 to TRDJ1; the match to TRDD2 covers 9 bases. The J gene, not given by TCRdb, was assigned here from a germline match of the nucleotide sequence. In germline, CDR1 is GEAIGNYY, CDR2 EKD. Trimming removed 3 bases from V and 1 base from J; junction bases left unmatched: 23. The length of the CDR3 is 21 residues. The CDR3 spells CACDGGLPTLRGLWSTDKLIF. The CDR3 region has the DNA TGTGCCTGTGACGGGGGCCTTCCTACTCTTCGGGGCCTATGGTCCACCGATAAACTCATCTTT.

Note on this clone: The amino acid sequence in TCRdb belongs to a much larger clone and departs from this DNA's translation at residue 5, likely a sequencing read error; the sequence shown is translated from the DNA. The V and J genes are TRDV3 and TRDJ1; 7 positions match TRDD3. This CDR3 has 14 residues. The junction had 7 bases not matched to a gene; V was cut back by 3 bases and J by 0 bases. Per germline, CDR1 TVYSNPD and CDR2 GDNSRS (reference sequence). CDR3 sequence: CAFPSWGHTDKLIF. The CDR3 nucleotides read TGTGCCTTCCCCAGCTGGGGGCACACCGATAAACTCATCTTT.

This chain uses TRDV1 with TRDJ1; tentative D call: TRDD3 (5 bases). TCRdb lists no J gene, so it was determined here by aligning the DNA to germline. The germline V and J ends were trimmed by 5 bases and 0 bases, with 16 bases remaining between them. Germline V gives CDR1 TSWWSYY, CDR2 QGS. The CDR3 covers 16 residues. The DNA of the CDR3 is TGTGCTCTTGGGCAATACCGTCCTGGGTACACCGATAAACTCATCTTT. Residues: CALGQYRPGYTDKLIF.

This clone was detected a few times. A read error is likely here: a far larger clone is one base away. This sample includes further DNA sequences coding for the same CDR3. J is TRDJ1 and V is TRDV1; 11 nucleotides align to TRDD3. Germline CDR1 TSWWSYY, CDR2 QGS. This CDR3 comprises 20 residues. CDR3 nucleotide sequence: TGTGCCCTTGGGGAACCCCCCGTAAATGGGGGATACGCTGAAGGTGGTGGACTCATCTTT. Its protein is CALGEPPVNGGYAEGGGLIF.

This clone was found a few times. TCRdb's protein for this DNA is that of a much larger clone and differs from the translation at residue 11, likely a read error; the protein shown is the DNA translation. The CDR3 sequence is CACDWGPSSWGTRQMFF. The CDR3 region has the DNA TGTGCCTGTGACTGGGGGCCGAGCTCCTGGGGCACCCGACAGATGTTTTTC. V usage is TRDV2 and J usage is TRDJ3; maybe TRDD3 (6 bases). TCRdb leaves out the J gene; it was filled in here by matching the DNA to germline. The CDR3 runs to 17 residues. The germline CDR1 and CDR2 sequences are GEAIGNYY and EKD.

Remarks on this clone: This DNA translates differently at residue 15 from the TCRdb protein, which is that of a much larger clone; a read error is likely, and the protein shown is the DNA's own translation. The V gene is given as TRDV2, and no J gene call is available; TRDD3, the table's D call, was not compared with the DNA. The germline CDR1 and CDR2 sequences are GEAIGNYY and EKD. The CDR3 contains 17 residues. The CDR3 spells CACEGMSSSWDTRQTFF. The CDR3 DNA reads as TGTGCCTGTGAGGGGATGTCGAGCTCCTGGGACACCCGACAGACGTTTTTC.

This clone came up a few times. A far larger clone is one base from this, pointing to a likely read error. The sample holds other DNA sequences that translate to the same CDR3. V is TRDV2 and J is TRDJ3; TRDD3 agrees at 9 bases. In the absence of a J gene in TCRdb, the DNA was matched to germline to assign it here. Germline loops: CDR1 GEAIGNYY, CDR2 EKD. The length of the CDR3 is 22 residues. In DNA, the CDR3 is TGTGCCTGCGACACCGTCTTCGTACTGGGGGAACCCCACTCCTGGGACACCCGACAGATGTTTTTC. The encoded protein is CACDTVFVLGEPHSWDTRQMFF.

With respect to this clone: TCRdb's entry gives the protein of a much larger clone, which mismatches this DNA's translation at residue 4, likely from a read error; the protein reported here is translated from the DNA. The DNA of the CDR3 is TGTGCTCTTGAGGAACTTAGGAGATATCTCAAGCTAGTCTACACCGATAAACTCATCTTT. It specifies CALEELRRYLKLVYTDKLIF. The chain is built from TRDV1 and TRDJ1; no clear D. Germline loops: CDR1 TSWWSYY, CDR2 QGS. The CDR3 is 20 residues long.

To note about this clone: The protein held in TCRdb is that of a much larger clone and does not match this DNA's translation at residue 3, likely because of a read error; the protein shown is translated from the DNA. The rearrangement joins TRDV3 to TRDJ1, with D possibly being TRDD2 or TRDD3 (5 bases each). The CDR3 is made up of 13 amino acids. Germline CDR1 reads TVYSNPD; CDR2 reads GDNSRS (reference sequence). With 5 bases removed from V and 2 bases from J, the gap between germline ends came to 15 bases. The CDR3 spells CAVLAPGTDKLIF. The CDR3 nucleotides are TGTGCCGTCCTAGCCCCTGGGACCGATAAACTCATCTTT.

This clone showed up just a few times. A far larger clone is a single base away, which makes a read error likely. Other DNA sequences of this sample code for an identical CDR3. The chain recombines TRDV1 with TRDJ1; weak D call: TRDD3 (6 bases). TCRdb lists no J gene, so it was determined here by aligning the DNA to germline. The CDR3 has 14 amino acids. Germline V gene data show CDR1 as TSWWSYY and CDR2 as QGS. The CDR3 reads CALLPWGSTDKLIF. As DNA, the CDR3 is TGTGCCCTCCTGCCGTGGGGATCTACCGATAAACTCATCTTT.

This clone was seen only a few times. The translation of this DNA and the TCRdb protein of a much larger clone differ at residue 10, probably owing to a read error; the protein shown here is translated from the DNA. The V gene is TRDV2, the J gene TRDJ1; TRDD3 might be the D (6 bases). The J gene, absent from TCRdb, was called here by matching the DNA to germline. CDR1 and CDR2 (germline): GEAIGNYY, EKD. The ends were cut back, 0 bases at V and 1 base at J, with 14 bases in the middle. This CDR3 region has 16 residues. In DNA, the CDR3 is TGTGCCTGTGACACCGTGGGGGCCTCGTGCACCGATAAACTCATCTTT. It specifies CACDTVGASCTDKLIF.

This clone was seen repeatedly, ten times or more. This likely stems from a read error, as it lies one base from a far larger clone. Other DNA sequences from this sample encode an identical CDR3 as well. The chain employs TRDV2 and TRDJ1; 13 nucleotides agree with TRDD3. No J segment appears in TCRdb, so it was assigned here by matching the sequence to germline. The germline V gene has CDR1 GEAIGNYY and CDR2 EKD. With V trimmed by 3 bases and J by 2 bases, 8 bases remained unmatched. The length of the CDR3 is 17 residues. The CDR3 region is CACDALLGDTGTDKLIF. The DNA of the CDR3 is TGTGCCTGTGACGCCCTACTGGGGGATACGGGGACCGATAAACTCATCTTT.

The sample holds a few counts of this clone. The TCRdb protein comes from a much larger clone and disagrees with this DNA's translation at residue 14, likely due to a read error; the protein given here is derived from the DNA. The genes are TRDV2 and TRDJ1; D remains ambiguous. No J segment appears in TCRdb, so it was assigned here by matching the sequence to germline. This CDR3 spans 17 amino acids. Germline CDR1 reads GEAIGNYY; CDR2 reads EKD. The chain's CDR3 is CACDTVARLVYTDELIF. DNA for the CDR3: TGTGCCTGTGACACAGTTGCCCGTCTGGTGTACACCGATGAACTCATCTTT.

As concerns this clone: TCRdb records a much larger clone's protein for this DNA, with a difference at residue 14 that likely arises from a read error; the protein given is the translation of the DNA. The J gene was not called, though the V gene is TRDV2; TRDD3 reflects the table's D call only, with no check against the DNA. This CDR3 region has 16 residues. Looked up from germline, CDR1 is GEAIGNYY and CDR2 is EKD. CDR3 residues: CACDGWGSWDTRQTFF. CDR3 nucleotide sequence: TGTGCCTGTGACGGGTGGGGCTCCTGGGACACCCGACAGACGTTTTTC.

Concerning this clone: TCRdb's entry gives the protein of a much larger clone, which mismatches this DNA's translation at residue 8, likely from a read error; the protein reported here is translated from the DNA. V usage is TRDV2 and J usage is TRDJ2, with D uncertain. The J gene was missing in TCRdb and was found by matching the end of the DNA to germline. The CDR3 has 14 residues. V lost 0 bases to trimming and J lost 4 bases, with 8 bases between them. The germline CDR1 and CDR2 sequences are GEAIGNYY and EKD. The CDR3 reads CACDTGTSTAQLFF. CDR3 coding DNA: TGTGCCTGTGACACCGGAACTTCGACAGCACAACTCTTCTTT.

This clone was seen ten or more times. The likely explanation is a read error, given a far larger clone one base away. Other DNA sequences of this sample code for an identical CDR3. The V gene is given as TRDV1, and no J gene call is available; TRDD3 is taken as the D call from the table, unchecked against the DNA. The CDR3 contains 21 residues. Germline V gives CDR1 TSWWSYY, CDR2 QGS. The CDR3 coding sequence is TGTGCTCTTGGGGAACCGATCCGAATTTCCTACGGGGTCTCGTACACCGATAAGCTCATCTTT. It translates to CALGEPIRISYGVSYTDKLIF.